The 2 T cell receptor beta chains listed next were all sequenced from one sample in a study of T cell responses to AZD1222 COVID-19 vaccine. Libraries were prepared by immunoSEQ multiplex PCR; TCRdb keeps only in-frame clonotypes and omits some of them. The table has around 77,000 clones, about nine tenths seen once. The sequences come from peripheral blood, collected on day 0 of AZD1222 vaccination. Receptor source: an adult in good health.

This CDR3 is CASSTGGNTEAFF. CDR3 coding DNA: TGTGCCAGCAGTACAGGGGGCAACACTGAAGCTTTCTTT. V usage is TRBV27 and J usage is TRBJ1-1; 9 bases line up with TRBD1. CDR1 is MNHEY and CDR2 is SMNVEV in the germline V gene (reference sequence). J gave up 2 bases and V 5 bases, and 0 bases lay outside the gene matches. There are 13 residues in the CDR3.

The chain carries TRBV28 and TRBJ2-7; no firm D call. Trimming pared 5 bases from V and 7 bases from J, leaving 9 bases between. The CDR3 has 11 residues. The V gene's germline CDR1 is MDHEN and CDR2 SYDVKM. CDR3 nucleotide sequence: TGTGCCAGCAGTCACAGACGAGAGCAGTACTTC. Translating it yields CASSHRREQYF.